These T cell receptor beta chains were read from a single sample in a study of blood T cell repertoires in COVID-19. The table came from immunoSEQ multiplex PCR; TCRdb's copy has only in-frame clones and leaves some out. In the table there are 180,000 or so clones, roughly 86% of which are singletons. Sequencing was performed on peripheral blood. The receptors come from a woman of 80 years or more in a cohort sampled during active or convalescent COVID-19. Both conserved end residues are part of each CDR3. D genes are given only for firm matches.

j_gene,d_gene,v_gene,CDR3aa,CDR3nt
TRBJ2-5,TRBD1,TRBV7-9,CASSPRQGGETQYF,TGTGCCAGCAGCCCACGACAGGGTGGAGAGACCCAGTACTTC
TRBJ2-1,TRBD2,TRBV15,CATSGGTSGSPHEQFF,TGTGCCACCAGCGGTGGGACTAGCGGGAGCCCACATGAGCAGTTCTTC
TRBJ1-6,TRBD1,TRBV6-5,CASSYLPGGRNSPLHF,TGTGCCAGCAGTTACTTACCAGGGGGCCGTAATTCACCCCTCCACTTT
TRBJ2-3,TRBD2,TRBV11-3,CASSPLVAGGVATDTQYF,TGTGCCAGCAGCCCGTTGGTAGCGGGAGGGGTGGCAACAGATACGCAGTATTTT
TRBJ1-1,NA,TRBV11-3,CASSRGRMGATEAFF,TGTGCCAGCAGCCGAGGGAGGATGGGAGCCACTGAAGCTTTCTTT
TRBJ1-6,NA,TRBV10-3,CAISYENSPLHF,TGTGCCATCAGCTATGAAAATTCACCCCTCCACTTT
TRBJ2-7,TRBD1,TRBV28,CASSSPGQLYEQYF,TGTGCCAGCAGTTCGCCGGGACAGCTCTACGAGCAGTACTTC
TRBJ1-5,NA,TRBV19,CASRMTAENNQPQHF,TGTGCCAGTAGGATGACAGCCGAGAACAATCAGCCCCAGCATTTT
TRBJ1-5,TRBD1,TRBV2,CASSGWTGLGVGNQPQHF,TGTGCCAGCAGTGGGTGGACAGGCCTAGGGGTAGGCAATCAGCCCCAGCATTTT
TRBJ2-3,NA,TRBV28,CASSFFLVDTQYF,TGTGCCAGCAGTTTTTTTCTCGTGGATACGCAGTATTTT
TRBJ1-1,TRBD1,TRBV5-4,CASSRGQGNLGTEAFF,TGTGCCAGCAGCAGGGGACAGGGTAACTTAGGCACTGAAGCTTTCTTT
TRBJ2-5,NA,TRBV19,CASSTSGQETQYF,TGTGCCAGTAGTACCAGCGGGCAAGAGACCCAGTACTTC
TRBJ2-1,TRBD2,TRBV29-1,CSVEGGPTIAGTDNEQFF,TGCAGCGTTGAAGGGGGGCCTACTATAGCGGGGACTGACAATGAGCAGTTCTTC
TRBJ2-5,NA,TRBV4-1,CASSRWLTALQETQYF,TGCGCCAGCAGCCGATGGCTGACAGCCCTTCAAGAGACCCAGTACTTC
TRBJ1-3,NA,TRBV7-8,CASSLQAREPNTIYF,TGTGCCAGCAGCTTACAGGCGAGGGAGCCCAACACCATATATTTT
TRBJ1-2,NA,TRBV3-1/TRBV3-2,CASSRPGSKNYGYTF,TGTGCCAGCAGCCGACCAGGGTCAAAGAACTATGGCTACACCTTC
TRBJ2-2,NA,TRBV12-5,CASGQGVGELFF,TGTGCTAGTGGTCAAGGGGTCGGGGAGCTGTTTTTT
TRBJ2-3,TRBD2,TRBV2,CASSWSIAGAPTDTQYF,TGTGCCAGCAGTTGGTCCATAGCGGGAGCGCCCACAGATACGCAGTATTTT
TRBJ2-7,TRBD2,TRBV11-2,CASSLAGLAGLGEQYF,TGTGCCAGCAGCTTAGCGGGACTAGCGGGGTTAGGCGAGCAGTACTTC
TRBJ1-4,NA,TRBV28,CASSLGRAGEKLFF,TGTGCCAGCAGTTTAGGCAGGGCGGGAGAAAAACTGTTTTTT